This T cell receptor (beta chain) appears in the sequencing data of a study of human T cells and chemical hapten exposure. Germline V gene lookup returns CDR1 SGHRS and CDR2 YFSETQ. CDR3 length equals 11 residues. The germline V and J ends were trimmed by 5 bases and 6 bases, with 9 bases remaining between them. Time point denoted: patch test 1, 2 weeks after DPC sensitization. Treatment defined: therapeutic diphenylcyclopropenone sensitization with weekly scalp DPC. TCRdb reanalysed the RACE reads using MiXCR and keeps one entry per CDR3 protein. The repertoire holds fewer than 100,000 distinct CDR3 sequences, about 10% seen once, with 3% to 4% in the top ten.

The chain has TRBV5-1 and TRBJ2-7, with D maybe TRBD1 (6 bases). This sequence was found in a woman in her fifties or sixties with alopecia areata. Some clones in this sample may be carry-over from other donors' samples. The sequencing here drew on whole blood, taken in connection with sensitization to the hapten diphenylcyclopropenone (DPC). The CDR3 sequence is CASSSQGEQYF. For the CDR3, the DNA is TGCGCCAGCAGTTCACAGGGCGAGCAGTACTTC.